These T cell receptor beta chains were read from a single sample in a study of shared clonotypes between healthy human individuals. The table came from immunoSEQ multiplex PCR; TCRdb's copy has only in-frame clones and leaves some out. There are about 2 million clones in the sample; over 85% occur only once, and roughly 1.1% lies in the top ten. Sequenced sample: naive CD8+ T cells sorted from blood. The receptors shown here come from a young man in good health. Both conserved end residues are part of each CDR3. A D gene is named only where the DNA matches it firmly. Clone size is given for some rows only: seen once, a few or many times, or a class if the clone is expanded.

NA	TRBD2	TRBV7-2	TRBJ2-1	TGTGCCAGCAGCTTAGATTCTAGCGGGTATGAGCAGTTCTTC	CASSLDSSGYEQFF
NA	TRBD1	TRBV19	TRBJ2-1	TGTGCCAGTAGAAACGGACAGGGGTCCTACAATGAGCAGTTCTTC	CASRNGQGSYNEQFF
NA	NA	TRBV5-1	TRBJ2-6	TGCGCCAGCAGCTCCCTATGGTCTGGGGCCAACGTCCTGACTTTC	CASSSLWSGANVLTF
NA	NA	TRBV11-2	TRBJ1-2	TGTGCCAGCAGCTTCGGAGGGGTCGGCTACACCTTC	CASSFGGVGYTF
NA	TRBD1	TRBV6-1	TRBJ2-5	TGTGCCAGTTACCAGGGGGCAGAGACCCAGTACTTC	CASYQGAETQYF
NA	TRBD1	TRBV28	TRBJ1-2	TGTGCCAGCAGGGGACAGGGAGGACGATATGGCTACACCTTC	CASRGQGGRYGYTF
NA	NA	TRBV27	TRBJ2-7	TGTGCCAGCAGTCGGACCGGGGTCGGCTCCTACGAGCAGTACTTC	CASSRTGVGSYEQYF
NA	TRBD1	TRBV12-5	TRBJ2-3	TGTGCTAGTGGTTTGGTCCGGGACAGCCCCCCAGATACGCAGTATTTT	CASGLVRDSPPDTQYF
few	NA	TRBV19	TRBJ1-1	TGTGCCAGTAGTATCCCAGGGACGAACACTGAAGCTTTCTTT	CASSIPGTNTEAFF
NA	TRBD2	TRBV6-6	TRBJ2-5	TGTGCCAGCCGCGGGGGGGCTGAAGAGACCCAGTACTTC	CASRGGAEETQYF
NA	NA	TRBV4-3	TRBJ1-6	TGCGCCAGCAGCCAAGGCGACAGCGGGAGCTCCTATAATTCACCCCTCCACTTT	CASSQGDSGSSYNSPLHF
NA	TRBD2	TRBV9	TRBJ2-3	TGTGCCAGCAGCGTAGTCCCCGGGACTAGAGATACGCAGTATTTT	CASSVVPGTRDTQYF
NA	NA	TRBV7-9	TRBJ1-2	TGTGCCAGCAGCTTTTCGGAGTTAGCTAACTATGGCTACACCTTC	CASSFSELANYGYTF
NA	NA	TRBV11-2	TRBJ2-7	TGTGCCAGCAGCTTAATACCCGTCGGGGAGCAGTACTTC	CASSLIPVGEQYF
NA	NA	TRBV28	TRBJ1-2	TGTGCCAGCAGTGCCCCCGGGGCCGATGGCTACACCTTC	CASSAPGADGYTF
NA	NA	TRBV2	TRBJ2-1	TGTGCCAGCAGTTCTCAGACAGCAGCCTACAATGAGCAGTTCTTC	CASSSQTAAYNEQFF
NA	NA	TRBV13	TRBJ2-2	TGTGCCAGCAGCTTAGGGAGCGGGGAGCTGTTTTTT	CASSLGSGELFF
NA	NA	TRBV7-9	TRBJ1-1	TGTGCCAGCAGCTTAGGGCAGGGTCTCACTGAAGCTTTCTTT	CASSLGQGLTEAFF
NA	NA	TRBV13	TRBJ2-7	TGTGCCAGCAGCCCGGGGGGCAGTTCTTCCTACGAGCAGTACTTC	CASSPGGSSSYEQYF
NA	TRBD1	TRBV4-3	TRBJ2-2	TGCGCCAGCAGCCAAGATCCTGGGACAGAACCCACCGGGGAGCTGTTTTTT	CASSQDPGTEPTGELFF
NA	NA	TRBV7-6	TRBJ1-6	TGTGCCATCGGGGGGGCAGACGATAATTCACCCCTCCACTTT	CAIGGADDNSPLHF
NA	NA	TRBV9	TRBJ2-5	TGTGCCAGCAGCGTCCAAGAAGGGGTGGGACCAAGGCAAGAGACCCAGTACTTC	CASSVQEGVGPRQETQYF
NA	TRBD1	TRBV29-1	TRBJ1-5	TGCAGCGCCCTGACAGGGGATAGCAATCAGCCCCAGCATTTT	CSALTGDSNQPQHF
NA	NA	TRBV6-6	TRBJ2-3	TGTGCCACTCTTACAGATACGCAGTATTTT	CATLTDTQYF
NA	TRBD1	TRBV7-9	TRBJ2-1	TGTGCCAGCAGCCTTATCGGACAGGGGGACGGTGAGCAGTTCTTC	CASSLIGQGDGEQFF
NA	TRBD1	TRBV5-6	TRBJ2-5	TGTGCCAGCAGCTGGGACAGGGGGCGGGAGACCCAGTACTTC	CASSWDRGRETQYF
NA	NA	TRBV5-1	TRBJ2-7	TGCGCCAGCAGCCCCCGGCCGGACTACGAGCAGTACTTC	CASSPRPDYEQYF
NA	TRBD2	TRBV19	TRBJ2-3	TGTGCCAGTAGTATCGGTAGCGGGCGCACAGATACGCAGTATTTT	CASSIGSGRTDTQYF
NA	TRBD1	TRBV7-6	TRBJ1-2	TGTGCCAGCAGCTCTGGGACAGGGATTGGCTATGGCTACACCTTC	CASSSGTGIGYGYTF
few	TRBD1	TRBV7-8	TRBJ2-7	TGTGCCAGCAGCTTATTTGGGACAGGCTACGAGCAGTACTTC	CASSLFGTGYEQYF
NA	TRBD1	TRBV5-5	TRBJ2-7	TGTGCCAGCAGCTTAACCGGGACAGGGGCCTACGAGCAGTACTTC	CASSLTGTGAYEQYF
NA	NA	TRBV4-1	TRBJ2-7	TGCGCCAGCAGCCAAGTCCCAGGCTACGAGCAGTACTTC	CASSQVPGYEQYF
many	TRBD1	TRBV9	TRBJ1-1	TGTGCCAGCAGCGCGACAGGGGGCTCCACTGAAGCTTTCTTT	CASSATGGSTEAFF
NA	NA	TRBV6-5	TRBJ2-2	TGTGCCAGTGGGGGTTCCGGGGAGCTGTTTTTT	CASGGSGELFF
NA	NA	TRBV6-5	TRBJ1-1	TGTGCCAGCAGCACCCAGGGGACTGAAGCTTTCTTT	CASSTQGTEAFF
NA	TRBD2	TRBV9	TRBJ2-1	TGTGCCAGCAGCGTAGAAGAACTAGCGGGAGGTCTTGAGCAGTTCTTC	CASSVEELAGGLEQFF
NA	NA	TRBV9	TRBJ2-1	TGTGCCAGCAGCGCGGGGAGAGGTGAGCAGTTCTTC	CASSAGRGEQFF
once	NA	TRBV5-6	TRBJ1-3	TGTGCCAGCAGCTTGGCCGGCGAAGGGGCTGGAAACACCATATATTTT	CASSLAGEGAGNTIYF
NA	NA	TRBV14	TRBJ2-7	TGTGCCAGCAGCCAAGATTTGGTGGGTACGGGCGAGCAGTACTTC	CASSQDLVGTGEQYF
NA	NA	TRBV10-3	TRBJ1-1	TGTGCCATCAGTGAGTCAGGAGGGTATCCCATGAACACTGAAGCTTTCTTT	CAISESGGYPMNTEAFF
NA	NA	TRBV4-1	TRBJ1-1	TGCGCCAGCAGCTCGCCCGGGTCCCAGAACACTGAAGCTTTCTTT	CASSSPGSQNTEAFF
NA	NA	TRBV5-1	TRBJ2-7	TGCGCCAGCAGCTTGGGGCAGTGGACCTACGAGCAGTACTTC	CASSLGQWTYEQYF
NA	NA	TRBV5-1	TRBJ1-2	TGCGCCAGCAGCTTGGAACAGCCATATGGCTACACCTTC	CASSLEQPYGYTF
NA	TRBD1	TRBV2	TRBJ2-2	TGTGCCAGCAGTGAAGGGACAGGGGCTAGCGGGGAGCTGTTTTTT	CASSEGTGASGELFF
NA	TRBD2	TRBV6-1	TRBJ2-7	TGTGCCAGCATTGAACTAGCGCCTCCCTACGAGCAGTACTTC	CASIELAPPYEQYF
NA	TRBD1	TRBV7-8	TRBJ1-1	TGTGCCAGCAGCTTGGGACAGGGGGATCCTGAAGCTTTCTTT	CASSLGQGDPEAFF
once	NA	TRBV7-9	TRBJ2-7	TGTGCCAGCAGTCAGTCCCCCTACGAGCAGTACTTC	CASSQSPYEQYF
once	NA	TRBV27	TRBJ1-2	TGTGCCAGCAGTTTTGAGGGAGCGTGGAATGGCTACACCTTC	CASSFEGAWNGYTF
NA	NA	TRBV27	TRBJ2-1	TGTGCCAGCAGAACCTCCAATGAGCAGTTCTTC	CASRTSNEQFF
NA	NA	TRBV10-1	TRBJ2-2	TGCGCCAGCAGTGAGTCGGGAGCGACCGGGGAGCTGTTTTTT	CASSESGATGELFF
NA	TRBD1	TRBV7-6	TRBJ2-5	TGTGCCAGCAGCTTACCCCCCACAGGGGGCCTGGAGACCCAGTACTTC	CASSLPPTGGLETQYF
NA	NA	TRBV29-1	TRBJ2-7	TGCAGCGTTGCAACAGGATTAACCTACGAGCAGTACTTC	CSVATGLTYEQYF
NA	TRBD1	TRBV7-9	TRBJ2-5	TGTGCCAGCAGCCAGGCGGGACAGGGCCTTCAAGAGACCCAGTACTTC	CASSQAGQGLQETQYF
NA	NA	TRBV2	TRBJ2-3	TGTGCCAGCAGTGACCAGAACACAGATACGCAGTATTTT	CASSDQNTDTQYF
NA	TRBD1	TRBV6-5	TRBJ1-1	TGTGCCAGCAGGGACAGGGAGAACACTGAAGCTTTCTTT	CASRDRENTEAFF